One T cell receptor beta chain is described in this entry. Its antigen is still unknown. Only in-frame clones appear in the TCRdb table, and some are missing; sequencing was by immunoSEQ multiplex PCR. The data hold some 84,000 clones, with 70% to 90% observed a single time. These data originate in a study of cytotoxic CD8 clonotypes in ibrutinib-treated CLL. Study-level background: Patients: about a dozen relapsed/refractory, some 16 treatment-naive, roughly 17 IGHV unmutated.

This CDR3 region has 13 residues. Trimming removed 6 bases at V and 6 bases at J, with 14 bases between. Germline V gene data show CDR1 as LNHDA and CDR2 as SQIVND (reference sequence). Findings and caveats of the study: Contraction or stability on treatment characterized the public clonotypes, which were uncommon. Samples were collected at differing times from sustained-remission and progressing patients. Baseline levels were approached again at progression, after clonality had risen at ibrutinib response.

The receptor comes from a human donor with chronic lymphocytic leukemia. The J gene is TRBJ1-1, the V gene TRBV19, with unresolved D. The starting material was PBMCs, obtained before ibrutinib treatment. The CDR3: CASRFTTVPEAFF. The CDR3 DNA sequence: TGTGCCAGTAGGTTTACCACGGTTCCTGAAGCTTTCTTT.